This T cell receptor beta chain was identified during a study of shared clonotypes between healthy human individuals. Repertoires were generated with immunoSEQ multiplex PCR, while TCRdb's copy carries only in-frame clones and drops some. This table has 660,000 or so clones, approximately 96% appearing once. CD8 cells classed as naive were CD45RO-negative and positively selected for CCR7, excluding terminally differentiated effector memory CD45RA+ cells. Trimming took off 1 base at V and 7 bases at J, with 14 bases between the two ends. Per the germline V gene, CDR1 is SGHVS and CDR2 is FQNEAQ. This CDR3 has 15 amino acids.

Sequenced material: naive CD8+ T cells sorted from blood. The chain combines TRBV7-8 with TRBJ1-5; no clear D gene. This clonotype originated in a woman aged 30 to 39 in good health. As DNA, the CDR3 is TGTGCCAGCAGCTTAGGTCCGGGGTTGGAGCAGCCCCAGCATTTT. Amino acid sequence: CASSLGPGLEQPQHF.